This T cell receptor beta chain was recorded in a study of response to subunit inactivated influenza vaccine. General study findings and limits: T cells newly recruited by each seasonal influenza vaccination are few, the authors suggested.

This clonotype appeared a few times. Its specificity is unknown. One entry per CDR3 protein results from TCRdb running MiXCR on the RT-PCR reads. The repertoire holds 700,000 to 800,000 distinct CDR3 sequences, about a fifth seen once, with 11% in the top ten. CDR1 SGDLS and CDR2 YYNGEE come from the germline V gene. This CDR3 comprises 17 residues. The germline V and J ends were trimmed by 4 bases and 4 bases, with 21 bases remaining between them. The specimen comprised PBMCs from blood, sampled 5 to 6 days after vaccination. V gene TRBV9 combines with J gene TRBJ2-1; possibly TRBD1 or TRBD2 for D (5 bases each). This TCR derives from a man aged 50-60 years who received an inactivated influenza vaccine. This chain's CDR3 is CASSPMPGTTGYNEQFF. The DNA of the CDR3 is TGTGCCAGCAGCCCAATGCCGGGGACCACCGGATACAATGAGCAGTTCTTC.